These T cell receptor beta chains were read from a single sample in a study of CD8 T cells in Susac syndrome. TCRdb re-called the immunoSEQ multiplex PCR reads with MiXCR, one entry per CDR3 protein. This table has some 76,000 distinct CDR3 sequences, about 91% appearing once. The sample comprised CD8+ T cells from PBMCs. These TCRs come from a human donor with multiple sclerosis. Both conserved end residues are part of each CDR3. A D gene is named only where the DNA matches it firmly. Clone size is not always given. Where it is, it says once, few, many or a class for expanded clones.

V gene,J gene,D gene,clone size,CDR3 DNA,CDR3 protein
TRBV19,TRBJ1-1,NA,NA,TGTGCCAGCCCGAGGCGAGGGGACACTGAAGCTTTCTTT,CASPRRGDTEAFF
TRBV2,TRBJ2-1,TRBD2,NA,TGTGCCAGCAGAATTAGCGGGAGGGGGTACAATGAGCAGTTCTTC,CASRISGRGYNEQFF
TRBV27,TRBJ2-7,TRBD2,few,TGTGCCAGCAGCCGGGGGGTTCCCTACGAGCAGTACTTC,CASSRGVPYEQYF
TRBV28,TRBJ1-6,TRBD1,NA,TGTGCCAGCAGTATTCCACTCGACAGGGCCAATTCACCCCTCCACTTT,CASSIPLDRANSPLHF
TRBV20-1,TRBJ1-1,NA,NA,TGCAGTGCTAGTTTGACAGAGAACACTGAAGCTTTCTTT,CSASLTENTEAFF
TRBV28,TRBJ1-1,TRBD1,NA,TGTGCCAGCAGTTTGGGTTACAGGGGGCTCTTCACTGAAGCTTTCTTT,CASSLGYRGLFTEAFF
TRBV28,TRBJ1-1,NA,NA,TGTGCCAGCAGCCGGCGCCTGACTTCGAACACTGAAGCTTTCTTT,CASSRRLTSNTEAFF
TRBV15,TRBJ2-7,NA,NA,TGTGCCACCAGCAGAGATAGAAGGGGTCCGTCCTACGAGCAGTACTTC,CATSRDRRGPSYEQYF
TRBV28,TRBJ2-1,TRBD2,once,TGTGCCAGCAGTTATCGCGGGAGAGTGAATGAGCAGTTCTTC,CASSYRGRVNEQFF
TRBV6-2/TRBV6-3,TRBJ2-7,NA,NA,TGTGCCAGCAGAGCCGGGGGCTCCTACGAGCAGTACTTC,CASRAGGSYEQYF
TRBV24-1,TRBJ2-3,NA,NA,TGTGCCACCAGCCAGGGCTTCACAGATACGCAGTATTTT,CATSQGFTDTQYF
TRBV12-3/TRBV12-4,TRBJ1-2,NA,NA,TGTGCCAGCAGTTCCCCTCGGAAGGGGGACTATGGCTACACCTTC,CASSSPRKGDYGYTF
TRBV4-1,TRBJ2-7,TRBD1,NA,TGCGCCAGCAGCCAGTCCAGCAAACGGGACAGACTCGCCTCCGAGCAGTACTTC,CASSQSSKRDRLASEQYF
TRBV7-8,TRBJ1-2,TRBD1,NA,TGTGCCAGCAGCTACTCAGGGGGGGAGAACTATGGCTACACCTTC,CASSYSGGENYGYTF
TRBV19,TRBJ2-7,TRBD2,NA,TGTGCCAGTAGCGCCGGGACTAACCTCGAGCAGTACTTC,CASSAGTNLEQYF
TRBV12-3/TRBV12-4,TRBJ2-7,TRBD1,once,TGTGCCAGCAGCCACAGGGGGCCCCCCTACGAGCAGTACTTC,CASSHRGPPYEQYF
TRBV10-2,TRBJ1-2,NA,NA,TGCGCCAGCAGTGAGTCGAATCCGACGAGGGGCTACACCTTC,CASSESNPTRGYTF
TRBV2,TRBJ1-5,NA,NA,TGTGCCAGTCAGGACTCCGATAGCAATCAGCCCCAGCATTTT,CASQDSDSNQPQHF
TRBV7-3,TRBJ2-2,TRBD2,NA,TGTGCCAGCAGCCTAGCGGGAGGAGGTACCGGGGAGCTGTTTTTT,CASSLAGGGTGELFF
TRBV24-1,TRBJ2-3,NA,once,TGTGCCACCAGTGACCAATGGGGAGATACGCAGTATTTT,CATSDQWGDTQYF
TRBV9,TRBJ1-1,NA,NA,TGTGCCAGCAGCCCTCGGATACAGTCAAACACTGAAGCTTTCTTT,CASSPRIQSNTEAFF
TRBV5-6,TRBJ1-1,NA,NA,TGTGCCAGCAGCTTGGTGCGGGGGGCGTACACTGAAGCTTTCTTT,CASSLVRGAYTEAFF
TRBV7-9,TRBJ2-1,NA,NA,TGTGCCAGCAGCTTAGTCCAGGGAGACAATGAGCAGTTCTTC,CASSLVQGDNEQFF
TRBV20-1,TRBJ1-6,NA,NA,TGCAGTGCTAGAGTTGGGACACCCCTCCACTTT,CSARVGTPLHF
TRBV28,TRBJ1-6,NA,once,TGTGCCAGCAGTTTTATGCTGTTAGGAGGGGATAATTCACCCCTCCACTTT,CASSFMLLGGDNSPLHF
TRBV20-1,TRBJ2-7,NA,NA,TGCAGTGCTAGAGTTGAGGGCAACTACGAGCAGTACTTC,CSARVEGNYEQYF
TRBV20-1,TRBJ1-2,NA,NA,TGCAGTGCTAGAGCATGGAAGGCAGCTAACTATGGCTACACCTTC,CSARAWKAANYGYTF
TRBV5-4,TRBJ2-7,TRBD1,NA,TGTGCCAGCAGCTTCGGACAGGGGTACTACGAGCAGTACTTC,CASSFGQGYYEQYF
TRBV2,TRBJ2-5,NA,NA,TGTGCCAGCCGCGTTTGGGGTGAGACCCAGTACTTC,CASRVWGETQYF
TRBV4-3,TRBJ2-3,TRBD2,NA,TGCGCCAGCAGCCAAGATCGTAGCGGGAGTCCAGATACGCAGTATTTT,CASSQDRSGSPDTQYF
TRBV2,TRBJ2-7,NA,NA,TGTGCCAGCAGTTCCTTTGCAGGCCCACCTTCCTACGAGCAGTACTTC,CASSSFAGPPSYEQYF
TRBV28,TRBJ2-3,NA,NA,TGTGCCAGCAGTTTACGGGAGTCCCCACATACGCAGTATTTT,CASSLRESPHTQYF
TRBV7-2,TRBJ2-7,TRBD2,NA,TGTGCCAGCAGCTCGTCGGGACTAGCGGGAGTCGAGCAGTACTTC,CASSSSGLAGVEQYF
TRBV15,TRBJ2-1,NA,once,TGTGCCACCAGCACTGACGGGAGCTCCTACAATGAGCAGTTCTTC,CATSTDGSSYNEQFF
TRBV18,TRBJ2-7,NA,NA,TGTGCCAGTGTGGGGTCTTCCTCCTACGAGCAGTACTTC,CASVGSSSYEQYF
TRBV9,TRBJ2-2,NA,NA,TGTGCCAGCAGCCCCCGGACCGGAGAGAACACCGGGGAGCTGTTTTTT,CASSPRTGENTGELFF
TRBV7-9,TRBJ2-7,TRBD1,few,TGTGCCAGCAGCAGGCAGGGGGACGGCGAGCAGTACTTC,CASSRQGDGEQYF
TRBV30,TRBJ2-1,TRBD2,NA,TGTGCCTGGAGTCATGGGACTAGCGGGGTTATTAGCTCCTACAATGAGCAGTTCTTC,CAWSHGTSGVISSYNEQFF
TRBV19,TRBJ2-7,TRBD2,NA,TGTGCCAGTAGTATAGTAGGATCAGCGGGGACCTACGAGCAGTACTTC,CASSIVGSAGTYEQYF
TRBV19,TRBJ1-1,NA,few,TGTGCCAGTAGTATTGGAAACACTGAAGCTTTCTTT,CASSIGNTEAFF
TRBV4-2,TRBJ2-3,TRBD2,NA,TGTGCCAGCAGCCAAGTAGAACTAGCGACAGATACGCAGTATTTT,CASSQVELATDTQYF
TRBV7-2,TRBJ2-1,TRBD2,few,TGTGCCAGCAGCAACGGGGGGGGCAATGAGCAGTTCTTC,CASSNGGGNEQFF
TRBV13,TRBJ1-3,TRBD1,NA,TGTGCCAGCAGCTTCCGGGACAGGGGAAACACCATATATTTT,CASSFRDRGNTIYF
TRBV11-2,TRBJ1-6,NA,NA,TGTGCCAGCAGCTTAGGACCAGGGATTAATTCACCCCTCCACTTT,CASSLGPGINSPLHF
TRBV18,TRBJ2-1,NA,NA,TGTGCCAGCTCACGATACGGGACTGGTCCCAACAATGAGCAGTTCTTC,CASSRYGTGPNNEQFF
TRBV19,TRBJ2-7,NA,NA,TGTGCCAGTAGTATAGGCTCTGGAGGCTACGAGCAGTACTTC,CASSIGSGGYEQYF
TRBV3-1,TRBJ2-7,NA,once,TGTGCCAGCAGCCAAGCGACCACATCCGGGGTCTACGAGCAGTACTTC,CASSQATTSGVYEQYF
TRBV11-2,TRBJ1-1,NA,NA,TGTGCCAGCAGCCCGCCGATTTCGGGTTTTCTGCCTGAAGCTTTCTTT,CASSPPISGFLPEAFF
TRBV5-6,TRBJ2-1,NA,NA,TGTGCCAGCAGCCCCTTACCCAGCTTGCCAGGGGTTTACAATGAGCAGTTCTTC,CASSPLPSLPGVYNEQFF
TRBV13,TRBJ2-5,NA,once,TGTGCCAGCAGATCTCTTGGGGAGACCCAGTACTTC,CASRSLGETQYF